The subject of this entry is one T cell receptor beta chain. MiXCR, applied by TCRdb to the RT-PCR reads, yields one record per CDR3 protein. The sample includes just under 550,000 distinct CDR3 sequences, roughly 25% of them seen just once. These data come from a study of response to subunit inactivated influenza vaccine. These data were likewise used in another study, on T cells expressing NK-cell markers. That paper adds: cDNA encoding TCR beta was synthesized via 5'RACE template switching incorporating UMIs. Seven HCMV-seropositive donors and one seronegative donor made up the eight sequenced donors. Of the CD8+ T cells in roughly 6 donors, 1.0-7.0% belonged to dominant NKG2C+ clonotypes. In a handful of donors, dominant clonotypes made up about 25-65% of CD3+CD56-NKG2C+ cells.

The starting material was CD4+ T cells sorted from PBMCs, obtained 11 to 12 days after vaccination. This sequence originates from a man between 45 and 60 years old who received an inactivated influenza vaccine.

The CDR3 bases are TGTGCCAGCAGCCAAGATCTGGGACTAGCGGGGGGGCAAGATACGCAGTATTTT. Its protein product is CASSQDLGLAGGQDTQYF. The chain combines TRBV4-2 with TRBJ2-3; 16 nucleotides agree with TRBD2. The length of the CDR3 is 18 residues. With 0 bases clipped from V and 5 bases from J, the junction kept 5 bases outside the gene matches. Per germline, CDR1 LGHNA and CDR2 YNFKEQ.